This T cell receptor beta chain was recorded in a study of cytotoxic CD8 clonotypes in ibrutinib-treated CLL. The wider study: The response samples were taken once patients had been treated for a median of about 12 months, range 6 to 36. Points from the study as a whole: Baseline clonality, above age-matched healthy donor levels, tracked circulating CD8+ T-cell counts.

The CDR3 is 14 residues long. V was pared by 6 bases and J by 1 base, with 12 bases between. CDR1 is MNHEY, CDR2 SVGAGI, per germline. Turning to this clone: The antigen is not known.

Sequencing sought depths of 1 in 200,000 to 1 in 1 million T cells. Method: immunoSEQ multiplex PCR; TCRdb's copy keeps in-frame clones and lacks some. This sample has about 69,000 clones, with 65% to 85% found just once. The rearrangement joins TRBV6-5 to TRBJ1-1; D is possibly TRBD1 (6 bases). This receptor was obtained from a human donor with chronic lymphocytic leukemia. The material was PBMCs, obtained at disease progression, from a patient treated with ibrutinib. The chain's CDR3 is CASRKGQTNTEAFF. The CDR3 region has the DNA TGTGCCAGCAGGAAAGGACAGACGAACACTGAAGCTTTCTTT.